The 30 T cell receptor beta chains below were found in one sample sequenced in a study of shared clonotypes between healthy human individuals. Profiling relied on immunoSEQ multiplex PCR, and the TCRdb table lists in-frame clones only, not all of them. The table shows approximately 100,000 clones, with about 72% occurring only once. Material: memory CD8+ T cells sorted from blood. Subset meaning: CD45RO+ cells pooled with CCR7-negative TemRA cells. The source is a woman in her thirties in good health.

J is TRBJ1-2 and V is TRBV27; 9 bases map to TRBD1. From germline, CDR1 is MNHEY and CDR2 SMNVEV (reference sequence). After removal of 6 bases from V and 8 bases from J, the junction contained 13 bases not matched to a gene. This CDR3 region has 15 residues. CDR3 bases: TGTGCCAGCAGATACACAGGGGGCCACGTCTCCGGCTACACCTTC. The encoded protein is CASRYTGGHVSGYTF.

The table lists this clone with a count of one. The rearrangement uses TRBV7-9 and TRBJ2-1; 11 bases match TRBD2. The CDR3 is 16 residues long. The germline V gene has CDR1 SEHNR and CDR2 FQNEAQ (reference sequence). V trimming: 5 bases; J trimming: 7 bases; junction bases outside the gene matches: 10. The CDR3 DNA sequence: TGTGCCAGCAGCGTAAAAACTAGCGGGAGCGTAAATGAGCAGTTCTTC. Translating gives CASSVKTSGSVNEQFF.

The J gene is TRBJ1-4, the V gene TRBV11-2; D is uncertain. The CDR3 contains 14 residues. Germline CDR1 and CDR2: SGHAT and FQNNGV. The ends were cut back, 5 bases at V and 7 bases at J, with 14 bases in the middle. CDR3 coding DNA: TGTGCCAGCAGCCCACTAAGGCCCGGTGAAAAACTGTTTTTT. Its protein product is CASSPLRPGEKLFF.

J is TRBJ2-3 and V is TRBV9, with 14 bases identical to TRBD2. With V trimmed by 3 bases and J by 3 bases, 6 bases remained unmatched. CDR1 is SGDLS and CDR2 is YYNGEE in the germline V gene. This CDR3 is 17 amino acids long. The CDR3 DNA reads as TGTGCCAGCAGCGGGGGACTAGCGGGAGTAGTTACAGATACGCAGTATTTT. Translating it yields CASSGGLAGVVTDTQYF.

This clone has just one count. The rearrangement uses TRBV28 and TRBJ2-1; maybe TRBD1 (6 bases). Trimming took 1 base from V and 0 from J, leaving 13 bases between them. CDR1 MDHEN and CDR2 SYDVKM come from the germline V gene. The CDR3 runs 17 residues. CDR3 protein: CASSLYAGTLSYNEQFF. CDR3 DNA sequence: TGTGCCAGCAGTTTATACGCCGGGACACTCTCCTACAATGAGCAGTTCTTC. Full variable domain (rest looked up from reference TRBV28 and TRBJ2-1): DVKVTQSSRYLVKRTGEKVFLECVQDMDHENMFWYRQDPGLGLRLIYFSYDVKMKEKGDIPEGYSVSREKKERFSLILESASTNQTSMYLCASSLYAGTLSYNEQFFGPGTRLTVL.

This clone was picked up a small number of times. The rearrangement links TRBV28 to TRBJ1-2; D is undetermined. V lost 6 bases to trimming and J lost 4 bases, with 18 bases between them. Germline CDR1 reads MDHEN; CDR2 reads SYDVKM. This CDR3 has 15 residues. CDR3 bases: TGTGCCAGCAGGCCTAGGGCCAGGATGGTCTATGGCTACACCTTC. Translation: CASRPRARMVYGYTF.

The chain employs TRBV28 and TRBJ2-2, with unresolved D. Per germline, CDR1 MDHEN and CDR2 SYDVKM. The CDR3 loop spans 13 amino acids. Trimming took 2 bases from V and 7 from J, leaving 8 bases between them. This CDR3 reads CASSLGVHGELFF. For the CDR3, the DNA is TGTGCCAGCAGTTTAGGGGTCCACGGGGAGCTGTTTTTT.

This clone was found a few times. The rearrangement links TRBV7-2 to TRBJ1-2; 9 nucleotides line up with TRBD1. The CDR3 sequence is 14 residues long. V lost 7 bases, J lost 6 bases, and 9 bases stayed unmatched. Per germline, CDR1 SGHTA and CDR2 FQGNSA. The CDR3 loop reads CASTDVWTGDGYTF. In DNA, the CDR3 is TGTGCCAGCACCGATGTCTGGACAGGGGATGGCTACACCTTC. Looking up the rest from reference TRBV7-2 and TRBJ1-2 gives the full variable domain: GAGVSQSPSNKVTEKGKDVELRCDPISGHTALYWYRQSLGQGLEFLIYFQGNSAPDKSGLPSDRFSAERTGGSVSTLTIQRTQQEDSAVYLCASTDVWTGDGYTFGSGTRLTVV.

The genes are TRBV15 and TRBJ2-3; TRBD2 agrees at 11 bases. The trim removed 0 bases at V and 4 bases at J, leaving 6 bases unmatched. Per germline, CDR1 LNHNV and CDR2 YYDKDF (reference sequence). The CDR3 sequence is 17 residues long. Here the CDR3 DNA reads TGTGCCACCAGCAGAGAGGCCCGGACTAGCGGGCCAGATACGCAGTATTTT. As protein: CATSREARTSGPDTQYF.

The DNA for the CDR3 is TGTGCCAGCAGCCTGACACTCTCTGGAAACACCATATATTTT. This codes for CASSLTLSGNTIYF. The V and J genes are TRBV13 and TRBJ1-3; D unresolved. The V end lost 5 bases, the J end lost 0 bases, and 8 bases lay between the germline ends. The length of the CDR3 is 14 residues. Looked up from germline, CDR1 is PRHDT and CDR2 is FYEKMQ (reference sequence).

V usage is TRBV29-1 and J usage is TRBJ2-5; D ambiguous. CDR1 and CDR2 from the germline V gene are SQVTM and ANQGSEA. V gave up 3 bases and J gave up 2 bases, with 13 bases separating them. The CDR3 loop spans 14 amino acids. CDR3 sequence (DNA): TGCAGCGTTGAGGCGCATACTAATCAAGAGACCCAGTACTTC. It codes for CSVEAHTNQETQYF.

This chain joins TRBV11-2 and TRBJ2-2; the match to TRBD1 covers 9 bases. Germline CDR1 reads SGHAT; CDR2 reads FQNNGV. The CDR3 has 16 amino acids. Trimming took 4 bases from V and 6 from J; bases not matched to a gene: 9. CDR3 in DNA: TGTGCCAGCAGCTCCCCGGGACAGGGAATAGCCGGGGAGCTGTTTTTT. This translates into CASSSPGQGIAGELFF.

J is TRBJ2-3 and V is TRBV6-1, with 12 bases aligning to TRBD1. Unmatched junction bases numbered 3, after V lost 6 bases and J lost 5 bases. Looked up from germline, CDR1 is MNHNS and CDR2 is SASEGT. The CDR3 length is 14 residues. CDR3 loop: CASRRDRGQDTQYF. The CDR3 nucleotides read TGTGCCAGCAGACGGGACAGGGGGCAAGATACGCAGTATTTT.

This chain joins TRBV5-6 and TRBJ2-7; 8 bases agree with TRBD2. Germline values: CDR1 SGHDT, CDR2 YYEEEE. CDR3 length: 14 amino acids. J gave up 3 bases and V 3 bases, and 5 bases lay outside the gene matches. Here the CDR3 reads CASSYWGTSYEQYF. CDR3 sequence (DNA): TGTGCCAGCAGCTATTGGGGGACTAGCTACGAGCAGTACTTC.

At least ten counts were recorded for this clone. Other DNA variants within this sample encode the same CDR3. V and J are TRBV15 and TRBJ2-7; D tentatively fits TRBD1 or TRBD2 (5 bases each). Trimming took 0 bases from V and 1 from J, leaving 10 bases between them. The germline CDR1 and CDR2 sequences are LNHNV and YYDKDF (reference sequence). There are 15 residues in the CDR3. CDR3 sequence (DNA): TGTGCCACCAGCAGAGATCGTGGGGGATCCTACGAGCAGTACTTC. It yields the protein CATSRDRGGSYEQYF.

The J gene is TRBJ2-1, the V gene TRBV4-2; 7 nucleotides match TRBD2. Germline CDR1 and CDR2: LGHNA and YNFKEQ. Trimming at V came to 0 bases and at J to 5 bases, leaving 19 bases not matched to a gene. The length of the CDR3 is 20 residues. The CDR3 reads CASSQDSSSWGTSVDNEQFF. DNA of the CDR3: TGTGCCAGCAGCCAAGATTCGAGCTCATGGGGAACTAGCGTAGACAATGAGCAGTTCTTC.

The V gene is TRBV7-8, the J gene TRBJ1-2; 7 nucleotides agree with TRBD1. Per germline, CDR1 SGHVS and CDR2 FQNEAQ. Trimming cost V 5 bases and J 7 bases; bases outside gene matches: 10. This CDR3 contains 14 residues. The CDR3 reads CASSPDRVVRGYTF. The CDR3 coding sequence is TGTGCCAGCAGCCCTGACAGGGTGGTCCGTGGCTACACCTTC.

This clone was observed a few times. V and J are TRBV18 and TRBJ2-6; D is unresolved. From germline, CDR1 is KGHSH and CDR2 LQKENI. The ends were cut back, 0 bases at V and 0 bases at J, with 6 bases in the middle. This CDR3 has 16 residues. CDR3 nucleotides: TGTGCCAGCTCACCACCACGGAGCTCTGGGGCCAACGTCCTGACTTTC. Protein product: CASSPPRSSGANVLTF.

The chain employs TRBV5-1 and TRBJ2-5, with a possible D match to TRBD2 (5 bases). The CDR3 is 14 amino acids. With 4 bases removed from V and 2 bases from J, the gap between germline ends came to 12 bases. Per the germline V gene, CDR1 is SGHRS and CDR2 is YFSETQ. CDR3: CASSRGSSQETQYF. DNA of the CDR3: TGCGCCAGCAGCCGGGGATCCTCTCAAGAGACCCAGTACTTC. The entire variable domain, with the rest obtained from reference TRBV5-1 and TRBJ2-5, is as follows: KAGVTQTPRYLIKTRGQQVTLSCSPISGHRSVSWYQQTPGQGLQFLFEYFSETQRNKGNFPGRFSGRQFSNSRSEMNVSTLELGDSALYLCASSRGSSQETQYFGPGTRLLVL.

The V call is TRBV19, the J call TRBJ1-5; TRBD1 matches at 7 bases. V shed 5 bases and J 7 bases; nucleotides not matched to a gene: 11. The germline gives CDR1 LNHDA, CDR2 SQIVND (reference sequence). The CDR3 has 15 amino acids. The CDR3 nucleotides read TGTGCCAGTAGTGCAATCGACAGGGTCCACCAGCCCCAGCATTTT. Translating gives CASSAIDRVHQPQHF. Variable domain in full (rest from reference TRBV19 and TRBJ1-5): DGGITQSPKYLFRKEGQNVTLSCEQNLNHDAMYWYRQDPGQGLRLIYYSQIVNDFQKGDIAEGYSVSREKKESFPLTVTSAQKNPTAFYLCASSAIDRVHQPQHFGDGTRLSIL.

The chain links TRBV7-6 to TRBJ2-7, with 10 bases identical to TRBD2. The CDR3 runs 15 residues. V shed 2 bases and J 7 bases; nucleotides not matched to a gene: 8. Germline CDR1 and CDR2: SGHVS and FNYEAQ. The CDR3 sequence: CASSLNSGRASEQYF. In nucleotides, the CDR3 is TGTGCCAGCAGCTTAAACAGCGGGAGGGCTTCAGAGCAGTACTTC.

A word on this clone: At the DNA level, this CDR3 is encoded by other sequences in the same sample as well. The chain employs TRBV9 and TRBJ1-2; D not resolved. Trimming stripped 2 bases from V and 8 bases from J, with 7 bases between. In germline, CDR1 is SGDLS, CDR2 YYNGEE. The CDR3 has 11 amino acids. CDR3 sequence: CASSVNDGYTF. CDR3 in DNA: TGTGCCAGCAGCGTCAACGACGGCTACACCTTC.

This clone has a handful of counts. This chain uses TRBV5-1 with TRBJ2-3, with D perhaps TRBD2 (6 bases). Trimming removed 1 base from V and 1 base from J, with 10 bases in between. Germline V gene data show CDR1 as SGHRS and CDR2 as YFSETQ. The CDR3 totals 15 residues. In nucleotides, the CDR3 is TGCGCCAGCAGCTTGTATACGGGAGGCACAGATACGCAGTATTTT. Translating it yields CASSLYTGGTDTQYF.

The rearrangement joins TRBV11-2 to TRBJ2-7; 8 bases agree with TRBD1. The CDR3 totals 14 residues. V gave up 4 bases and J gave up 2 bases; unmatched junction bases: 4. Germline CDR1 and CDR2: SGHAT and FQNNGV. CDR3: CASSSRTGPYEQYF. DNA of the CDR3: TGTGCCAGCAGCTCTCGGACAGGGCCCTACGAGCAGTACTTC.

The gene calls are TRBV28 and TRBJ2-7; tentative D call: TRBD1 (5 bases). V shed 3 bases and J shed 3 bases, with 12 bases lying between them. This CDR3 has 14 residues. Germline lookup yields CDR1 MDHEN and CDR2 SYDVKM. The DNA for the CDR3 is TGTGCCAGCAGTTTGGTCCAGGGAAACTACGAGCAGTACTTC. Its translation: CASSLVQGNYEQYF.

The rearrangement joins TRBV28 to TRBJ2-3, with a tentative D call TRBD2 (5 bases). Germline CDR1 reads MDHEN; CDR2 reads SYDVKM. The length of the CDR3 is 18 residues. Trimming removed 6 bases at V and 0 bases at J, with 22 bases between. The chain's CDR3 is CASSTSITGGVSTDTQYF. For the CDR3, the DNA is TGTGCCAGCAGCACTAGTATCACGGGTGGGGTTAGCACAGATACGCAGTATTTT.

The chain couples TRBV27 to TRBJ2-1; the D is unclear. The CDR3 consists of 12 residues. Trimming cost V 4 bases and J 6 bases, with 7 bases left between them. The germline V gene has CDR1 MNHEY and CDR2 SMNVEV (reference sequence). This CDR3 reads CASSSPFNEQFF. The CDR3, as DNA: TGTGCCAGCAGTTCCCCTTTCAATGAGCAGTTCTTC.

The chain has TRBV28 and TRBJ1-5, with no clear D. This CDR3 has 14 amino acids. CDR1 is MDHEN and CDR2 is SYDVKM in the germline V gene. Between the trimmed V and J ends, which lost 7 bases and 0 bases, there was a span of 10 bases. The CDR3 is CASNRLYSNQPQHF. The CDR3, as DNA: TGTGCCAGCAATAGACTGTATAGCAATCAGCCCCAGCATTTT.

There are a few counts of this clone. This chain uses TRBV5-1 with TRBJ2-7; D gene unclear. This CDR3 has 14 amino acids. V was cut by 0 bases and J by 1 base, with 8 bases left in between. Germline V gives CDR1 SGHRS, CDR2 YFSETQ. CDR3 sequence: CASSLVTPSYEQYF. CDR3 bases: TGCGCCAGCAGCTTGGTTACTCCTTCCTACGAGCAGTACTTC. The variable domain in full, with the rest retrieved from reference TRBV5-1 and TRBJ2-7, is KAGVTQTPRYLIKTRGQQVTLSCSPISGHRSVSWYQQTPGQGLQFLFEYFSETQRNKGNFPGRFSGRQFSNSRSEMNVSTLELGDSALYLCASSLVTPSYEQYFGPGTRLTVT.

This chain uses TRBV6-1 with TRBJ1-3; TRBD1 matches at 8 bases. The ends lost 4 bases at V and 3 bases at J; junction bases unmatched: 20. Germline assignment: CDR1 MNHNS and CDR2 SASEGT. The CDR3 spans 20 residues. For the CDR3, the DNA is TGTGCCAGCAGTGCTCGCTCCAGGGGGCGTCTGGGAATCGGTGGAAACACCATATATTTT. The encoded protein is CASSARSRGRLGIGGNTIYF.